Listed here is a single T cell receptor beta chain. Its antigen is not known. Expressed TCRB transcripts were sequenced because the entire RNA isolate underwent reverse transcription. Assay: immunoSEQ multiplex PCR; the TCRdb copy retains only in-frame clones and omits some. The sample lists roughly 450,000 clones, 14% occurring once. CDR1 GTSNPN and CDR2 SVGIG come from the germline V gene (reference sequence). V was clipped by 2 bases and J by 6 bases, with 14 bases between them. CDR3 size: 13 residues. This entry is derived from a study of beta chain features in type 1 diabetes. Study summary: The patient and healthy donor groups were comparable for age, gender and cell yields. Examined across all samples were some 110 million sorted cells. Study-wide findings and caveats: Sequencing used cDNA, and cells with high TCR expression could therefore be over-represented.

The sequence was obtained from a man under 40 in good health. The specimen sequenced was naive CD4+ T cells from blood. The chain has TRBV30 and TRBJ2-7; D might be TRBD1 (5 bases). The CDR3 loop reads CAWSNRRGGEQYV. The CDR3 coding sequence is TGTGCCTGGAGTAACAGGAGAGGTGGCGAGCAGTACGTC.